One sample yielded the 8 T cell receptor beta chains listed below, sequenced in a study of blood T cell repertoires in COVID-19. Some clones are missing from TCRdb's copy, which holds only in-frame ones; the method was immunoSEQ multiplex PCR. The table has under 350,000 clones, about nine tenths seen once. The material sequenced was peripheral blood. Every receptor here comes from a woman aged 25 to 39 with COVID-19, enrolled during active disease.

V usage is TRBV6-6 and J usage is TRBJ1-5; the D gene is possibly TRBD1 (6 bases). Germline loops: CDR1 MNHNY, CDR2 SVGAGI (reference sequence). Trimming took 0 bases from V and 6 from J, leaving 12 bases between them. The CDR3 covers 15 residues. The CDR3 protein is CASSYSRGGGQPQHF. CDR3 coding DNA: TGTGCCAGCAGTTACTCGAGAGGGGGGGGTCAGCCCCAGCATTTT.

The V call is TRBV5-1, the J call TRBJ2-1; 8 bases map to TRBD1. Per germline, CDR1 SGHRS and CDR2 YFSETQ. With 3 bases clipped from V and 7 bases from J, the junction kept 9 bases outside the gene matches. CDR3 size: 15 residues. The chain's CDR3 is CASSSLQGVMNEQFF. The CDR3 nucleotides read TGCGCCAGCAGCTCCTTACAGGGGGTGATGAATGAGCAGTTCTTC.

The J gene is TRBJ1-1, the V gene TRBV3-1 (or the pseudogene TRBV3-2), with 8 bases fitting TRBD1. The CDR3 runs to 14 residues. V dropped 6 bases and J dropped 3; count of bases not matched to a gene: 6. From germline, CDR1 is LGHDT and CDR2 YNNKEL (reference sequence). The CDR3 sequence is CASRPGGEDTEAFF. The CDR3 DNA is TGTGCCAGCAGACCAGGGGGCGAAGACACTGAAGCTTTCTTT.

The chain recombines TRBV3-1 (or the pseudogene TRBV3-2) with TRBJ1-1; TRBD1 agrees at 8 bases. Germline V gene sequence: CDR1 LGHDT, CDR2 YNNKEL (reference sequence). The CDR3 has 15 amino acids. After removal of 1 base from V and 3 bases from J, the junction contained 4 bases not matched to a gene. CDR3: CASSQGGRGHTEAFF. CDR3 nucleotides: TGTGCCAGCAGCCAAGGTGGCAGGGGGCACACTGAAGCTTTCTTT.

The chain joins TRBV28 to TRBJ2-7, with D possibly matching TRBD1 (6 bases). The CDR3 spans 14 residues. Looked up from germline, CDR1 is MDHEN and CDR2 is SYDVKM. The V end was cut by 2 bases, the J end by 0 bases, with 8 bases between. CDR3 sequence: CASSLLGGSYEQYF. CDR3 in DNA: TGTGCCAGCAGTTTACTAGGGGGCTCCTACGAGCAGTACTTC.

The V and J genes are TRBV6-6 and TRBJ2-2; possibly TRBD1 for D (6 bases). CDR3 size: 15 residues. V was clipped by 4 bases and J by 2 bases, with 11 bases between them. Germline CDR1 MNHNY, CDR2 SVGAGI (reference sequence). The CDR3 nucleotides read TGTGCCAGCAGTTCCGGGACACCAAACACCGGGGAGCTGTTTTTT. Translating gives CASSSGTPNTGELFF.

This chain connects TRBV28 to TRBJ2-7; no reliable D call. CDR1 is MDHEN and CDR2 is SYDVKM in the germline V gene. There are 11 residues in the CDR3. The V and J ends lost 5 bases and 3 bases respectively, with 5 bases between them. CDR3 DNA sequence: TGTGCCAGCAGTCTAAACTACGAGCAGTACTTC. Protein sequence: CASSLNYEQYF.

This clone came up a few times. The CDR3 loop reads CASSYAGRSEAFF. CDR3 DNA sequence: TGTGCCAGCAGTTACGCGGGACGCTCCGAAGCTTTCTTT. This rearrangement joins TRBV6-5 to TRBJ1-1; the D gene is possibly TRBD1 (5 bases). The CDR3 runs to 13 residues. V was trimmed by 2 bases and J by 8 bases, leaving 12 bases between them. Germline assignment: CDR1 MNHEY and CDR2 SVGAGI.